This TCR beta chain appears in the sequencing data of a study of cytomegalovirus exposure and HLA in healthy donors. 13 Jbeta primers and 60 Vbeta primers were used for the PCR. Assay used: immunoSEQ multiplex PCR; TCRdb lists only in-frame clones, some missing. Among some 190,000 clones listed, just under 80% were seen once. Sequenced: PBMCs. This receptor was taken from a woman in her thirties in good health and CMV-seronegative.

CDR3 bases: TGTGCCAGCAGCTTAAGTGGGGGGTATGGGGAGACCCAGTACTTC. Encoded protein: CASSLSGGYGETQYF. The chain joins TRBV7-2 to TRBJ2-5; perhaps TRBD2 as D (6 bases). The germline gives CDR1 SGHTA, CDR2 FQGNSA. V lost 2 bases, J lost 5 bases, and 15 bases lay in between. The CDR3 length is 15 residues.